The clone carrying this T cell receptor beta chain was observed many times. The source of the sample is a study of blood T cell repertoires in COVID-19. Study summary: From T cells, B-cell-depleted T cells, or PBMCs came the material, which was cDNA or gDNA.

Original handling: Amplification with reference gene primers provided the estimates of nucleated cell counts. Using immunoSEQ multiplex PCR, the repertoire was profiled, and TCRdb retains in-frame clones only, with some absent. That table is the source of V, J and clone size, and D and trimming were worked out from the DNA. Of fewer than 85,000 clones in the sample, less than 80% were seen once. The germline V and J ends were trimmed by 4 bases and 5 bases, with 11 bases remaining between them. The CDR3 is 13 amino acids. Germline loops: CDR1 KGHSH, CDR2 LQKENI. The chain carries TRBV18 and TRBJ2-5; D is possibly TRBD1 (6 bases). Sequencing input: peripheral blood. This sequence was found in a man aged 55 to 69 with active or convalescent COVID-19. CDR3 sequence reads: CASSRGQGETQYF. For the CDR3, the DNA is TGTGCCAGCTCACGGGGGCAGGGCGAGACCCAGTACTTC.